Listed below are T cell receptor beta chains from one sample, sequenced in a study of beta chain features in type 1 diabetes. Profiling relied on immunoSEQ multiplex PCR, and the TCRdb table lists in-frame clones only, not all of them. The data contain 900,000 or so clones, 17% of them seen just once; the ten biggest clones take up 0.023%. The source material was naive CD4+ T cells from blood. The receptors here all came from a woman younger than 35 in good health. Both conserved end residues are trimmed from each CDR3.

J gene,V gene,CDR3 protein
TRBJ2-1,TRBV19,ASSISQAEQF
.,TRBV27,ASSSAGTDVYEQY
TRBJ1-1,TRBV19,ASSPPPGRNTEAF
TRBJ2-7,TRBV5-6,ASSVKGLAGVGEQY
TRBJ1-2,TRBV7-2,ASSTRDRGFYGYT
TRBJ2-1,TRBV11-2,ASSLASGSYNEQF
TRBJ2-7,TRBV27,ASSLYPRGGRALYEQY
TRBJ2-2,TRBV10-3,AISGGGAGAPHLNTGELF
TRBJ2-1,TRBV28,GSESSYNEQF
TRBJ1-2,TRBV20-1,SASNRNGYT
TRBJ2-7,TRBV7-8,ASSPGDSYEQY
TRBJ2-1,TRBV7-9,ASTGAPSGRNEQF
TRBJ1-1,TRBV6-5,ASTQGSQGDTEAF
TRBJ2-1,TRBV5-1,ASSLRVGGAVYSEQF
TRBJ2-7,TRBV10-3,AISEGGSVYEQY
TRBJ2-2,TRBV6-4,ASSDHPNTGELF
TRBJ2-7,TRBV28,ASGSPLREQY
TRBJ2-7,TRBV10-3,AISETSGNSYEQY
TRBJ1-2,TRBV15,ATRNAGAGEDYGYT
TRBJ2-2,TRBV6-1,ASSPGQGTTGELF
TRBJ2-5,TRBV15,ATSRDNTVRETQY
TRBJ2-5,TRBV5-1,ASSPGTGQETQY